The source of this TCR beta chain is a study of blood T cell repertoires in COVID-19. Study context: Acute-phase and convalescent COVID-19 samples originated in the United States, Italy and Spain.

This CDR3 is 13 amino acids long. Germline values: CDR1 LGHNA, CDR2 YNFKEQ. The V end was cut by 6 bases, the J end by 4 bases, with 12 bases between. This clone came up a few times. In the original processing: Reference gene primers were amplified, and this amplification served to estimate nucleated cell counts. TCRdb's copy holds only in-frame clones and misses some; the assay was immunoSEQ multiplex PCR. V and J calls and clone size are given by that table; D and trimming were obtained from the DNA. The table lists 120,000 or so clones, about 80% of them singletons. The chain has TRBV4-2 and TRBJ1-1, with D tentatively TRBD1 (5 bases). The sequence derives from a woman older than 75 with active or convalescent COVID-19. The sequencing sample was made of peripheral blood. As DNA, the CDR3 is TGTGCCAGCAGGGAGGGGCGGGTCACTGAAGCTTTCTTT. Encoded protein: CASREGRVTEAFF.